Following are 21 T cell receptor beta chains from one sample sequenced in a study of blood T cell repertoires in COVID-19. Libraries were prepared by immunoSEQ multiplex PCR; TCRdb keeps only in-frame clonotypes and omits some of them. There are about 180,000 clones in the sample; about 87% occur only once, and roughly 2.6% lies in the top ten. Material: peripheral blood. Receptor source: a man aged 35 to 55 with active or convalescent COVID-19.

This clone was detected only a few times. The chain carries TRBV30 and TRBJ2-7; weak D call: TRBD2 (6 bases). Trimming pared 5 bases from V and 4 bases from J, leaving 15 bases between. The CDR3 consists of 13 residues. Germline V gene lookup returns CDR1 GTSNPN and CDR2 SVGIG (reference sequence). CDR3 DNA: TGTGCCTGGGGAAAGGGACTGAAATACGAGCAGTACTTC. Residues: CAWGKGLKYEQYF.

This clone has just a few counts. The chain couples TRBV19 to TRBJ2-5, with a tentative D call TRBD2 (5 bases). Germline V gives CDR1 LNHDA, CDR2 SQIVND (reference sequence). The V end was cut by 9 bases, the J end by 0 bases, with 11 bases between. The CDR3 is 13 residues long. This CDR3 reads CASGKSNQETQYF. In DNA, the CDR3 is TGTGCCAGCGGGAAAAGCAACCAAGAGACCCAGTACTTC.

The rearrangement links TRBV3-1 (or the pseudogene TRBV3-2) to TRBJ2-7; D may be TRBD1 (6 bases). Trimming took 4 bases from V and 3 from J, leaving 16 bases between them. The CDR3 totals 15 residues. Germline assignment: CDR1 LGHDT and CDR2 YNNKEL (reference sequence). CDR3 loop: CASSLGQGKGYEQYF. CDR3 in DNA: TGTGCCAGCAGCCTGGGCCAGGGGAAAGGCTACGAGCAGTACTTC.

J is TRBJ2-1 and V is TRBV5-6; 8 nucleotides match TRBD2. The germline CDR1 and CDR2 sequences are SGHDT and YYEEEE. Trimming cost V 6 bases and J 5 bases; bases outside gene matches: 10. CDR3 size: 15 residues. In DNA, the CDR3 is TGTGCCAGCACCCAAACTAGCGGCGCTAACAATGAGCAGTTCTTC. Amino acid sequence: CASTQTSGANNEQFF.

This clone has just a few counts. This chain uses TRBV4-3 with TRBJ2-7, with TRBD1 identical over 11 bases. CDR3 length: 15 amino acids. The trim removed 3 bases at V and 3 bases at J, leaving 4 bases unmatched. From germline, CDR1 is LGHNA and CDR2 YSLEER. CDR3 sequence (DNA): TGCGCCAGCAGCCAGGGGGACAGGGGGTACTACGAGCAGTACTTC. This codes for CASSQGDRGYYEQYF.

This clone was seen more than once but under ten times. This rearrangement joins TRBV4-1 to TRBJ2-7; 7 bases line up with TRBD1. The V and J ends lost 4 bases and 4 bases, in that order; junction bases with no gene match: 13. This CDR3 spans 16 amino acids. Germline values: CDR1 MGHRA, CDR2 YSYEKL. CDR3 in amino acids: CASSPQVPGGYYEQYF. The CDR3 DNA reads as TGCGCCAGCAGCCCACAGGTGCCAGGGGGTTATTACGAGCAGTACTTC.

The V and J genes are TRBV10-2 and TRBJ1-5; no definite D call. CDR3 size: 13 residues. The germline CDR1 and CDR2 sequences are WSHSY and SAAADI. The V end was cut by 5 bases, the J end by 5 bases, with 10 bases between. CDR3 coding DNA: TGCGCCAGCAGTCCCTCGGGAGATCAGCCCCAGCATTTT. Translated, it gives CASSPSGDQPQHF.

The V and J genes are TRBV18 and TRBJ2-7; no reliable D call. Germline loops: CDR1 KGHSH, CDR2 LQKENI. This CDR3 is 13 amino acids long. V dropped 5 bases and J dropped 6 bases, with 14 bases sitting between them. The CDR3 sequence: CASSAGSSGEQYF. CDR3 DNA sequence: TGTGCCAGCTCAGCCGGGTCCTCGGGCGAGCAGTACTTC.

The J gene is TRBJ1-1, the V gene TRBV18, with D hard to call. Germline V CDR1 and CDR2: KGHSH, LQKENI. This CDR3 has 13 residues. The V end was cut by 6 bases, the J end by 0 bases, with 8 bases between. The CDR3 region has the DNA TGTGCCAGCTCCCCCACACTGAACACTGAAGCTTTCTTT. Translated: CASSPTLNTEAFF.

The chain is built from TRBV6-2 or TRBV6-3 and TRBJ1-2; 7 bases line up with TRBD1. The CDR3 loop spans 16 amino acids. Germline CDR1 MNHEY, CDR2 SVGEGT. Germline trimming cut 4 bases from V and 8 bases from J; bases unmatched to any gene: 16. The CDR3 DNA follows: TGTGCCAGCAGTTTGCGGGACAGTGGCCTTCGTTGGGGCTACACCTTC. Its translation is CASSLRDSGLRWGYTF.

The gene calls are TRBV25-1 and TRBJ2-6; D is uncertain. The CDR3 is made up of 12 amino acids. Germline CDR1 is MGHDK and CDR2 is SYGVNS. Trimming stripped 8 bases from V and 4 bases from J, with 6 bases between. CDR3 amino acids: CASPRGANVLTF. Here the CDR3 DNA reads TGTGCCAGCCCCAGGGGGGCCAACGTCCTGACTTTC.

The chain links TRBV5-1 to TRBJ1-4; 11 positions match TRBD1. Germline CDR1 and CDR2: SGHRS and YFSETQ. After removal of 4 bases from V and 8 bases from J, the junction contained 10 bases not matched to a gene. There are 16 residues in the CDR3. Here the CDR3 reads CASSGGQGAFGEKLFF. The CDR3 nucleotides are TGCGCCAGCAGCGGAGGACAGGGGGCTTTTGGCGAAAAACTGTTTTTT.

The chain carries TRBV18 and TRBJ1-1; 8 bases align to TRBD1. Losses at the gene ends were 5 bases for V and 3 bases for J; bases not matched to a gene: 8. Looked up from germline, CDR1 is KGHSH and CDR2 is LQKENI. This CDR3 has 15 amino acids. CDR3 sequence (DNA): TGTGCCAGCTCAGTTGGGACAGGACGACACACTGAAGCTTTCTTT. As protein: CASSVGTGRHTEAFF. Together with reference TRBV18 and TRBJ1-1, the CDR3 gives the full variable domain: NAGVMQNPRHLVRRRGQEARLRCSPMKGHSHVYWYRQLPEEGLKFMVYLQKENIIDESGMPKERFSAEFPKEGPSILRIQQVVRGDSAAYFCASSVGTGRHTEAFFGQGTRLTVV.

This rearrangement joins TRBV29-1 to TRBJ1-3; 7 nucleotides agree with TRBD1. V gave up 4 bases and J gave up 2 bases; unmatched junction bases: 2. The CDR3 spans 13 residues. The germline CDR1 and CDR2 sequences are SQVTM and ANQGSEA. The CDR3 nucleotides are TGCAGCGTTGGGGGACAGACTGGAAACACCATATATTTT. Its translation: CSVGGQTGNTIYF.

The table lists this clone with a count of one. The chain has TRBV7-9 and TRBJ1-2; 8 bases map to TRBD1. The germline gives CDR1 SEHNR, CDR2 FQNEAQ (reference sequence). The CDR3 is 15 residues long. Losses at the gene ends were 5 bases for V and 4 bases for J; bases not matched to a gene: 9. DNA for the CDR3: TGTGCCAGCAGCGGAGCGGCAGGGGGCGTCTATGGCTACACCTTC. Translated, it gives CASSGAAGGVYGYTF.

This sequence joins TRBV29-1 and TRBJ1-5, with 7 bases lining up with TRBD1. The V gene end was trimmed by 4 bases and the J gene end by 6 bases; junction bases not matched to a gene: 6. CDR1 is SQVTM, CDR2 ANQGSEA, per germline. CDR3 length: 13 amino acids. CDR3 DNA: TGCAGCGTTGGACAGGGCTTAGGTCAGCCCCAGCATTTT. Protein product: CSVGQGLGQPQHF. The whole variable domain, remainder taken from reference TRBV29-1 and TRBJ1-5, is SAVISQKPSRDICQRGTSLTIQCQVDSQVTMMFWYRQQPGQSLTLIATANQGSEATYESGFVIDKFPISRPNLTFSTLTVSNMSPEDSSIYLCSVGQGLGQPQHFGDGTRLSIL.

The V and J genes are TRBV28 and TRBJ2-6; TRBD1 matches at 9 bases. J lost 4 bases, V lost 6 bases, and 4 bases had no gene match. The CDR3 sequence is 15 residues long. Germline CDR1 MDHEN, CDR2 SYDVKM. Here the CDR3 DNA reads TGTGCCAGCAGCCTACAGGGGGCCGGGGCCAACGTCCTGACTTTC. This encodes CASSLQGAGANVLTF.

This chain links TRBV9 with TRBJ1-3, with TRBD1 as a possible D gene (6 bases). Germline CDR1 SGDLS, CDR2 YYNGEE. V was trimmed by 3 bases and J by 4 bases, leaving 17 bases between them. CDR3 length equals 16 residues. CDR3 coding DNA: TGTGCCAGCAGCGAGGGGGTGGTGGCTATAGGAAACACCATATATTTT. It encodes CASSEGVVAIGNTIYF.

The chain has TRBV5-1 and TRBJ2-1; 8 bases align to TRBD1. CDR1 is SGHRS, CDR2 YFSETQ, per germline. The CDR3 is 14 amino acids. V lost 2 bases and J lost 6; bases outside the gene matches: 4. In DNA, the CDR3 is TGCGCCAGCAGCTTTACAGGGGGTGGCAATGAGCAGTTCTTC. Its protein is CASSFTGGGNEQFF.

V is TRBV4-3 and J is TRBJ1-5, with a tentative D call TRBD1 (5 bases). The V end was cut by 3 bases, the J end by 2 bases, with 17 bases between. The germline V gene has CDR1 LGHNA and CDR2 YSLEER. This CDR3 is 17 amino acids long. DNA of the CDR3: TGCGCCAGCAGCCACGAATATCAGGGTGACGGCAATCAGCCCCAGCATTTT. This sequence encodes CASSHEYQGDGNQPQHF.

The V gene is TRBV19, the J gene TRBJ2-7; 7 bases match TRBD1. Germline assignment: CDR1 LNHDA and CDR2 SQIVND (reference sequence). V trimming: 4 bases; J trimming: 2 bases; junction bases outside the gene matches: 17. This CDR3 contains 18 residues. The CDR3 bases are TGTGCCAGTAGTACCGTTTGGGGAATCCGGGACAGTACCTACGAGCAGTACTTC. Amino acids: CASSTVWGIRDSTYEQYF.